The 7 T cell receptor beta chains listed next were all sequenced from one sample in a study of blood T cell repertoires in COVID-19 (dated by TCRdb to 2019 to 2021). Library prep was done by the immunoSEQ multiplex PCR assay. The immuneACCESS repertoire file appears here via TCRdb, limited to in-frame rearrangements. These files lack a portion of the clones; in checked studies, under half of the deficit traces to unresolved V genes, and the cause of the others is not known. The table for this sample lists about 190,000 clones; roughly 86% of them were counted only once. 20% to 25% of the sample belongs to the ten largest clones. The sample taken for sequencing was PBMCs or T cells enriched from blood (not recorded which). The receptors derive from a woman in her thirties or forties in a cohort exposed to, infected with or recovered from COVID-19 (not recorded which).

The chain uses TRBV19 and TRBJ1-1; maybe TRBD1 (6 bases). The germline V gene encodes CDR1 LNHDA and CDR2 SQIVND (reference sequence). The CDR3 length is 14 residues. V was shortened by 4 bases and J by 1 base, with 10 bases between the two germline ends. CDR3 sequence reads: CASSTWTANTEAFF. The CDR3 DNA follows: TGTGCCAGTAGTACATGGACAGCGAACACTGAAGCTTTCTTT.

J is TRBJ2-7 and V is TRBV5-1; perhaps TRBD2 as D (6 bases). Trimming shortened V by 2 bases and J by 5 bases, and 11 bases separated the two germline ends. CDR3 length equals 13 residues. CDR1 SGHRS and CDR2 YFSETQ come from the germline V gene. The CDR3 loop reads CASSFRSGDEQYF. The CDR3 DNA sequence: TGCGCCAGCAGCTTTAGATCGGGGGACGAGCAGTACTTC.

The DNA for the CDR3 is TGCGCCAGCAGCCCCGGCCCCCAGGCGGGCAACAATGAGCAGTTCTTC. It translates to CASSPGPQAGNNEQFF. The V and J genes are TRBV4-1 and TRBJ2-1; D is perhaps TRBD2 (5 bases). There are 16 residues in the CDR3. Per the germline V gene, CDR1 is MGHRA and CDR2 is YSYEKL. Trimming stripped 4 bases from V and 5 bases from J, with 18 bases between.

The V gene is TRBV5-1, the J gene TRBJ2-5, with TRBD2 matching over 11 bases. V lost 10 bases, J lost 4 bases, and 12 bases stayed unmatched. Germline loops: CDR1 SGHRS, CDR2 YFSETQ. The CDR3 runs to 15 residues. The CDR3 DNA reads as TGCGCCTCCACCGATAGCGGGGGGGCAGGAGAGACCCAGTACTTC. Protein: CASTDSGGAGETQYF.

The CDR3 reads CASSSLDLGLYNEQFF. The CDR3 DNA reads as TGTGCCAGCAGCTCTTTGGACCTGGGACTATACAATGAGCAGTTCTTC. V is TRBV5-4 and J is TRBJ2-1; 7 nucleotides align to TRBD2. In germline, CDR1 is SGHNT, CDR2 YYREEE (reference sequence). V was pared by 3 bases and J by 4 bases, with 10 bases of the junction left unmatched. CDR3 length: 16 amino acids.

The chain couples TRBV10-3 to TRBJ2-3; 9 nucleotides match TRBD1. The germline gives CDR1 ENHRY, CDR2 SYGVKD. The CDR3 is 17 residues long. J gave up 5 bases and V 0 bases, and 9 bases lay outside the gene matches. The CDR3, as DNA: TGTGCCATCAGTGAGTCGCCCGGGACAGGGCTACGAGATACGCAGTATTTT. It specifies CAISESPGTGLRDTQYF.

The V and J genes are TRBV30 and TRBJ1-5, with TRBD1 as a possible D gene (5 bases). With 0 bases removed from V and 0 bases from J, the gap between germline ends came to 18 bases. The V gene's germline CDR1 is GTSNPN and CDR2 SVGIG (reference sequence). This CDR3 has 18 amino acids. The CDR3 bases are TGTGCCTGGAGTGTCGCGGGGGAAGAGTTATATAGCAATCAGCCCCAGCATTTT. Translated: CAWSVAGEELYSNQPQHF. Drawing the rest from reference TRBV30 and TRBJ1-5, the complete variable domain is SQTIHQWPATLVQPVGSPLSLECTVEGTSNPNLYWYRQAAGRGLQLLFYSVGIGQISSEVPQNLSASRPQDRQFILSSKKLLLSDSGFYLCAWSVAGEELYSNQPQHFGDGTRLSIL.